Described below is a single TCR beta chain sequence and its context. The target antigen is unknown. The data stem from a study of PD-1 blockade in mismatch repair-deficient tumors. Points from the study as a whole: Tumor-resident clones, often absent from pretreatment blood, expanded after pembrolizumab and then contracted.

A few pembrolizumab responders had their TCRs sequenced. TCRdb's table, derived via immunoSEQ multiplex PCR, lists solely in-frame clones and lacks some. The sample shows approximately 80,000 clones, 65% to 85% of them seen only once. Germline V lookup: CDR1 MGHRA, CDR2 YSYEKL. Trimming at V came to 1 base and at J to 5 bases, leaving 6 bases not matched to a gene. The length of the CDR3 is 15 residues. This sequence joins TRBV4-1 and TRBJ2-7; 9 nucleotides agree with TRBD2. The sample in question was peripheral blood, obtained 44 weeks after starting pembrolizumab. This clonotype originated in an adult with mismatch repair-deficient cancer. As DNA, the CDR3 is TGCGCCAGCAGCCAAGGGGATAGCGGGAGAGACGAGCAGTACTTC. This sequence encodes CASSQGDSGRDEQYF.